Following are 12 T cell receptor beta chains from one sample sequenced in a study of shared clonotypes between healthy human individuals. Profiled with immunoSEQ multiplex PCR; TCRdb holds only in-frame clones, not every one. The sample has under 1,100,000 clones; around four fifths are singletons. The sample comprised memory CD4+ T cells sorted from blood. Subset in this sample: CD45RA-negative fraction. These receptors were collected from a man between 18 and 29 years old in good health.

This clone was seen just once. This chain uses TRBV19 with TRBJ1-5, with D possibly TRBD1 on 5 matching bases. This CDR3 spans 14 amino acids. Per germline, CDR1 LNHDA and CDR2 SQIVND (reference sequence). V was clipped by 3 bases and J by 4 bases, with 10 bases between them. CDR3 in amino acids: CASSMVEGNQPQHF. DNA of the CDR3: TGTGCCAGTAGTATGGTCGAGGGGAATCAGCCCCAGCATTTT.

The genes are TRBV5-6 and TRBJ2-3; no clear D. The CDR3 spans 12 residues. Trimming left V 5 bases short and J 5 bases short, with 9 bases between. Germline V CDR1 and CDR2: SGHDT, YYEEEE. The CDR3 nucleotides read TGTGCCAGCAGGGGTTGGGGAGATACGCAGTATTTT. It specifies CASRGWGDTQYF.

The gene calls are TRBV6-6 and TRBJ2-7; no definite D call. The CDR3 contains 12 residues. The germline gives CDR1 MNHNY, CDR2 SVGAGI (reference sequence). Trimming shortened V by 6 bases and J by 2 bases, and 8 bases separated the two germline ends. The CDR3 DNA follows: TGTGCCAGCAGCACCAATACCTACGAGCAGTACTTC. Protein: CASSTNTYEQYF.

This chain joins TRBV9 and TRBJ1-5; no clear D. The germline gives CDR1 SGDLS, CDR2 YYNGEE. V was pared by 4 bases and J by 6 bases, with 17 bases between. This CDR3 comprises 15 residues. Here the CDR3 reads CASSRDTGSGQPQHF. Here the CDR3 DNA reads TGTGCCAGCAGCCGAGACACCGGTAGTGGTCAGCCCCAGCATTTT.

The rearrangement joins TRBV4-1 to TRBJ2-7; 13 nucleotides align to TRBD2. V shed 4 bases and J 7 bases; nucleotides not matched to a gene: 7. The CDR3 consists of 15 residues. Per germline, CDR1 MGHRA and CDR2 YSYEKL. DNA of the CDR3: TGCGCCAGCAGCCGGAACGGACTAGCGGGGGATGAGCAGTACTTC. Its protein is CASSRNGLAGDEQYF.

The chain links TRBV7-8 to TRBJ1-6; no reliable D call. Germline lookup yields CDR1 SGHVS and CDR2 FQNEAQ. This CDR3 is 13 amino acids long. V was trimmed by 3 bases and J by 14 bases, leaving 14 bases between them. The CDR3 protein is CASSFNPNEALHF. DNA of the CDR3: TGTGCCAGCAGCTTTAACCCTAATGAGGCCCTCCACTTT.

The chain employs TRBV6-6 and TRBJ1-1, with D maybe TRBD1 (6 bases). V lost 7 bases and J lost 1, with 10 bases in between. The germline V gene has CDR1 MNHNY and CDR2 SVGAGI (reference sequence). This CDR3 comprises 13 residues. The CDR3 DNA reads as TGTGCCAGCATGAGGACAGCGAACACTGAAGCTTTCTTT. This translates into CASMRTANTEAFF.

CDR3: CATTQGVGDQETQYF. CDR3 DNA: TGTGCCACCACCCAGGGAGTGGGAGATCAAGAGACCCAGTACTTC. This chain uses TRBV15 with TRBJ2-5; D might be TRBD1 or TRBD2, each matching 5 bases. Germline loops: CDR1 LNHNV, CDR2 YYDKDF (reference sequence). The CDR3 has 15 residues. V lost 7 bases and J 2 bases, leaving 17 bases between the germline ends.

The chain links TRBV7-6 to TRBJ1-1; perhaps TRBD1 as D (6 bases). CDR1 is SGHVS, CDR2 FNYEAQ, per germline. The V gene lost 4 bases and the J gene lost 1 base, with 13 bases spanning the gap. The CDR3 is 15 residues long. The CDR3 nucleotides read TGTGCCAGCAGCTCCGATGCAGGGGAGAACACTGAAGCTTTCTTT. This sequence encodes CASSSDAGENTEAFF.

The chain combines TRBV15 with TRBJ2-7; D is possibly TRBD2 (6 bases). This CDR3 is built from 14 residues. Per germline, CDR1 LNHNV and CDR2 YYDKDF (reference sequence). Trimming took 0 bases from V and 4 from J, leaving 10 bases between them. DNA for the CDR3: TGTGCCACCAGCAGAGATTTTGGGGGGTACGAGCAGTACTTC. It codes for CATSRDFGGYEQYF.

The chain couples TRBV18 to TRBJ2-1; 8 positions agree with TRBD2. From germline, CDR1 is KGHSH and CDR2 LQKENI. The CDR3 covers 16 residues. V shed 3 bases, J shed 6 bases, and the junction held 10 bases outside the gene matches. The CDR3 sequence is CASSPVAGGTGNEQFF. In nucleotides, the CDR3 is TGTGCCAGCTCACCGGTGGCGGGAGGAACGGGCAATGAGCAGTTCTTC.

V usage is TRBV28 and J usage is TRBJ2-3, with D possibly called TRBD1 or TRBD2 (5 bases each). V dropped 11 bases and J dropped 0 bases, with 9 bases sitting between them. From germline, CDR1 is MDHEN and CDR2 SYDVKM. CDR3 length: 12 residues. The CDR3 loop reads CAVGESTDTQYF. CDR3 bases: TGTGCCGTGGGGGAGAGCACAGATACGCAGTATTTT.